This TCR beta chain was obtained from a study of T cell clonality in common variable immunodeficiency. Findings of the study overall: Fewer deletions and N-nucleotide insertions were reportedly seen in common variable immunodeficiency TCR beta sequences.

This clone was observed at least ten times. Its antigen is unknown. Coverage ceases 3 residues before the CDR3 finishes, and the germline J gene fills in the end. V shed 4 bases and J shed 6 bases, with 15 bases lying between them. The CDR3 totals 14 residues. CDR1 SGHTA and CDR2 FQGNSA come from the germline V gene. Libraries were prepared by immunoSEQ multiplex PCR; TCRdb keeps only in-frame clonotypes and omits some of them. This repertoire lists just under 20,000 clones without singletons; 2.5% to 3% sits in the top ten. Diagnosis required reduced IgG, IgA and/or IgM with specific antibody deficiency.

The receptor was derived from a human donor with common variable immunodeficiency. The sequencing input was peripheral blood mononuclear cells. This chain joins TRBV7-2 and TRBJ2-5; TRBD2 is a possible D gene (6 bases). Here the CDR3 reads CASSYSGSGQTQYF. The DNA read from the CDR3 is TGTGCCAGCAGCTATAGCGGATCAGGACAGACC.